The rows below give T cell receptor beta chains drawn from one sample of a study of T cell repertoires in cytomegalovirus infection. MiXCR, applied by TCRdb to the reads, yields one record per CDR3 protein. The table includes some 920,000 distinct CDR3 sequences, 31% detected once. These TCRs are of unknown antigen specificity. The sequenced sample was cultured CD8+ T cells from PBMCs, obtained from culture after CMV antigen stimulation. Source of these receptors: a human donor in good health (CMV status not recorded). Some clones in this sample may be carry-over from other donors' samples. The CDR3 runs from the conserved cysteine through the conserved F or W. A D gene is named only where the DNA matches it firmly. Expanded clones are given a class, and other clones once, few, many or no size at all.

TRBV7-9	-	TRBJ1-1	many	TGTGCCAGCAGCTCCGAGGGACGGAGGAACACTGAAGCTTTCTTT	CASSSEGRRNTEAFF
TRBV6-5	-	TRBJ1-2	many	TGTGCCAGCAGTTACCCAGACGGGCCGGGCCTCAAGGGCTACACCTTC	CASSYPDGPGLKGYTF
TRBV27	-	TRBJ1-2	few	TGTGCCAGCAGTTTATCGAAGAAGGGGTACCCCTATGGCTACACCTTC	CASSLSKKGYPYGYTF
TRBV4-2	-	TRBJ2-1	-	TGTGCCAGCAGCCAGCCCAATGAGCAGTTCTTC	CASSQPNEQFF
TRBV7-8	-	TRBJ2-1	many	TGTGCCAGCAGCTTTCGGGGTCGACCTACGGATGAGCAGTTCTTC	CASSFRGRPTDEQFF
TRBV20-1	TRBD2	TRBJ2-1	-	TGCAGTGCTAGACCCTTACTAGCGGCTGACTACAATGAGCAGTTCTTC	CSARPLLAADYNEQFF
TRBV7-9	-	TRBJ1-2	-	TGTGCCAGCAGCCAATCGCGGGGGCTCGGCTACACCTTC	CASSQSRGLGYTF
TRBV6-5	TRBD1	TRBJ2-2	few	TGTGCCAGCAGTTACTTCGGGCCCATTTTGGACAGGGCATCCACCGGGGAGCTGTTTTTT	CASSYFGPILDRASTGELFF
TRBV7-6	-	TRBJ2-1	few	TGTGCCAGCAGCTTAACAGGACCTGCCAATGAGCAGTTCTTC	CASSLTGPANEQFF
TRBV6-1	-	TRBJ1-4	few	TGTGCCAGCAGTTGGACTCGCCTGAGGGGAGCAACTAATGAAAAACTGTTTTTT	CASSWTRLRGATNEKLFF
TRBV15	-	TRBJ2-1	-	TGTGCCACCAGCAGAGAAATAGACCTCTACTCCTACAATGAGCAGTTCTTC	CATSREIDLYSYNEQFF
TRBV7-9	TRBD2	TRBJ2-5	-	TGTGCCAGCAGCCCGAAGGAGCGGGGGGAAGAGACCCAGTACTTC	CASSPKERGEETQYF
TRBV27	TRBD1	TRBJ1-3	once	TGTGCCAGCAGTCCCTACCAGCCTCGGGACAGGGTTGGAAACACCATATATTTT	CASSPYQPRDRVGNTIYF
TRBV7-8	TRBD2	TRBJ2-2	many	TGTGCCAGCAGCTCAAAGACTAGCGGGGGCCATAACACCGGGGAGCTGTTTTTT	CASSSKTSGGHNTGELFF
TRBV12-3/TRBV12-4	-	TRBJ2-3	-	TGTGCCAGCAGCTTCCCTCCGAGAGACCCTACGCAGTATTTT	CASSFPPRDPTQYF
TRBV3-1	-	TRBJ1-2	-	TGTGCCAGCAGCCAACCCAGAGACGGATCTAACTATGGCTACACCTTC	CASSQPRDGSNYGYTF
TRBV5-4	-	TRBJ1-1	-	TGTGCCAGCAGCCAAGACCGTGTATCTGAAGCTTTCTTT	CASSQDRVSEAFF
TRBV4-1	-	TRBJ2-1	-	TGCGCCAGCAGCCGAGACAGTGGCTCCTACAATGAGCAGTTCTTC	CASSRDSGSYNEQFF
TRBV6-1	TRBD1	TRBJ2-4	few	TGTGCCAGCAGTCCTAAGACTTGGACAGGGTACGACATTCAGTACTTC	CASSPKTWTGYDIQYF
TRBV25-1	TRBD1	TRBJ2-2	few	TGTGCCAGCAGTGTCAATCCGGGACAGGGGCTCTTTTTGGGCACCGGGGAGCTGTTTTTT	CASSVNPGQGLFLGTGELFF
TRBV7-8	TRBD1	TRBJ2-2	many	TGTGCCAGCCTCGACAGGGGAGACACCGGGGAGCTGTTTTTT	CASLDRGDTGELFF
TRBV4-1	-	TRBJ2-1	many	TGCGCCAGCGCCGGGACTTCCTACAATGAGCAGTTCTTC	CASAGTSYNEQFF
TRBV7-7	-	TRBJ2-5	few	TGTGCTAGCAGCTCCGAGGATAGGGAGACCCAGTACTTC	CASSSEDRETQYF
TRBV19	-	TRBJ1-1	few	TGTGCCAGCGGAGTAGTCATCACTGAAGCTTTCTTT	CASGVVITEAFF
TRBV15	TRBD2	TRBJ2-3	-	TGTGCCACCAGCTCGACGGCCGGGAGTAGCGGGGGGGCCGTGGATACGCAGTATTTT	CATSSTAGSSGGAVDTQYF
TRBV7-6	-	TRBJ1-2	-	TGTGCCGGCATCAGGGAGGGGACACCCCCTGGGGGCTACACCTTC	CAGIREGTPPGGYTF
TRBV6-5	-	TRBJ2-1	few	TGTGCCAGCCGACCTACTGGGGGGGCCAGTAGTGAGCAGTTCTTC	CASRPTGGASSEQFF
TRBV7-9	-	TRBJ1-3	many	TGTGCCAGCAGCCCGAAGAATGGAAACACCATATATTTT	CASSPKNGNTIYF
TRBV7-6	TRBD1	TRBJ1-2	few	TGTGCCAGCACGCCCGGGACAGCCGTTAACTATGGCTACACCTTC	CASTPGTAVNYGYTF
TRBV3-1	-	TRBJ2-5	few	TGTGCCAGCAGCCAATTCGGGGGGCCCCAAGAGACCCAGTACTTC	CASSQFGGPQETQYF
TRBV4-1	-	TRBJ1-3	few	TGCGCCAGCAGCCCCTTCGGAGAGCCCCAGACTGGAAACACCATATATTTT	CASSPFGEPQTGNTIYF
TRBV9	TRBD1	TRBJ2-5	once	TGTGCCAGCAGCGTAGAGGACAGGGGAGAGACCCAGTACTTC	CASSVEDRGETQYF
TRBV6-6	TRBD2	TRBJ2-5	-	TGTGCCAGCAGTTACTACGGTAGCGGGGGGTTTCAAGAGACCCAGTACTTC	CASSYYGSGGFQETQYF
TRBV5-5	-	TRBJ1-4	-	TGTGCCAGCAGCTTGGCCAGAGGGTTGGAAAAACTGTTTTTT	CASSLARGLEKLFF
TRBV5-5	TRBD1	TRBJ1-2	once	TGTGCCAGCAGCTTGAACAGGGGCCCCACTAACTATGGCTACACCTTC	CASSLNRGPTNYGYTF
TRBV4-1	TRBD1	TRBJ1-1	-	TGCGCCAGCAGCCGCGGGACAGTGGGGGTGAACACTGAAGCTTTCTTT	CASSRGTVGVNTEAFF
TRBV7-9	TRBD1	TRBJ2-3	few	TGTGCCAGCAGCTTCGGGACAGGGGAAAGCACAGATACGCAGTATTTT	CASSFGTGESTDTQYF